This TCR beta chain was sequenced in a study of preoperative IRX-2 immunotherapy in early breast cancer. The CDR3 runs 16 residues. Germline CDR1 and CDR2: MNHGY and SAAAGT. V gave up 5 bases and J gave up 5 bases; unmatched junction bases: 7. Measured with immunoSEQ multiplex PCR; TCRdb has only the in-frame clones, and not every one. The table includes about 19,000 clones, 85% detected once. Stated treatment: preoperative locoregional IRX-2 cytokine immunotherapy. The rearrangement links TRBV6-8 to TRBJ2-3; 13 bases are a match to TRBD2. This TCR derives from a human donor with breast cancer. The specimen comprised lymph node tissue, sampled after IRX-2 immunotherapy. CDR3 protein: CASSPGLAGVVDTQYF. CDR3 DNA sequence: TGTGCCAGCAGTCCCGGACTAGCGGGAGTCGTAGATACGCAGTATTTT.